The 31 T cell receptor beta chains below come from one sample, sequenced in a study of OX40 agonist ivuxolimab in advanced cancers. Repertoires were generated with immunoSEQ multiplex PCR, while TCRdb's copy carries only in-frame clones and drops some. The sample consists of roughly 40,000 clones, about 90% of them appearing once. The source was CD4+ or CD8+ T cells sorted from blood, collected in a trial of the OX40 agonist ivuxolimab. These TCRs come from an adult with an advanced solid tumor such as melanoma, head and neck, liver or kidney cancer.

The CDR3 DNA follows: TGTGCCAGCAGTGATGGAACCGGTGAGCAGTTCTTC. This gives the protein CASSDGTGEQFF. The chain joins TRBV7-3 to TRBJ2-1, with D unresolved. This CDR3 is built from 12 residues. The V and J ends lost 6 bases and 9 bases respectively, with 12 bases between them. Germline-derived CDR1 and CDR2 are SGHTA and FQGTGA.

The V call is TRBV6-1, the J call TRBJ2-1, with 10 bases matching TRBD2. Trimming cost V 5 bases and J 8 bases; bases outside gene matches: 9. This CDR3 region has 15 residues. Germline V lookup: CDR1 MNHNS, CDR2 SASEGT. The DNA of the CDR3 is TGTGCCAGCAGTCCTAAACTGACTAGCGGGCATGAGCAGTTCTTC. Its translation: CASSPKLTSGHEQFF.

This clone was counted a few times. CDR3 in DNA: TGTGCCAGCAGCTCTGCGCAGGGGGGCAATGAGCAGTTCTTC. Amino acids: CASSSAQGGNEQFF. The V and J genes are TRBV7-6 and TRBJ2-1; D is possibly TRBD1 (7 bases). The V end was cut by 4 bases, the J end by 6 bases, with 13 bases between. The CDR3 extends over 14 amino acids. In germline, CDR1 is SGHVS, CDR2 FNYEAQ.

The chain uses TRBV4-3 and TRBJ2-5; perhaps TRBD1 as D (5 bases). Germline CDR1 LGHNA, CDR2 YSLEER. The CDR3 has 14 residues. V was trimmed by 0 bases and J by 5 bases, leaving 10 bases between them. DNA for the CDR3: TGCGCCAGCAGCCAAGAAACAGGTCGGGAGACCCAGTACTTC. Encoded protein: CASSQETGRETQYF.

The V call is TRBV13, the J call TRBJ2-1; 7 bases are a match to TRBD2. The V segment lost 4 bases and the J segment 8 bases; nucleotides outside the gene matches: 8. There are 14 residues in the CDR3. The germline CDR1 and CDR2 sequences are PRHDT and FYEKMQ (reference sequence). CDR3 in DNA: TGTGCCAGCAGCTCCGCTAGCGGACGAGATGAGCAGTTCTTC. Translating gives CASSSASGRDEQFF.

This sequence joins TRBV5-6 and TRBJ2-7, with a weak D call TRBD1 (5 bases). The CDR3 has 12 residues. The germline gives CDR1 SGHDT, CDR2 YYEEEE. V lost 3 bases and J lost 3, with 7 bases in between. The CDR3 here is CASSSDSYEQYF. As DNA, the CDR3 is TGTGCCAGCAGCTCTGACAGCTACGAGCAGTACTTC.

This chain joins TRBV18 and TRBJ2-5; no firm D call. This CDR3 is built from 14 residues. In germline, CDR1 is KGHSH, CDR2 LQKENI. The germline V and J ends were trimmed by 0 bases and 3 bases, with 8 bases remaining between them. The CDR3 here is CASSPPAAEETQYF. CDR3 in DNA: TGTGCCAGCTCACCACCGGCGGCGGAAGAGACCCAGTACTTC.

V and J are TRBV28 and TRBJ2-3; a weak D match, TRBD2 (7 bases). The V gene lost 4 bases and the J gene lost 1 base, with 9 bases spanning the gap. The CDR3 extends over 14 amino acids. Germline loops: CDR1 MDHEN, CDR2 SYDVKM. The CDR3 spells CASSYGGRTDTQYF. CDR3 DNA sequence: TGTGCCAGCAGTTACGGGGGGCGCACAGATACGCAGTATTTT.

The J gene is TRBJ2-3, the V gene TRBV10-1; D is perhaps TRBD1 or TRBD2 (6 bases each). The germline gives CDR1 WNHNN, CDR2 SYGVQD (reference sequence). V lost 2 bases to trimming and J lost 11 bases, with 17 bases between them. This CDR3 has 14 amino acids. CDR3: CASSELGGGGRQYF. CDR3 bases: TGCGCCAGCAGTGAGCTAGGGGGAGGAGGGCGGCAGTATTTT.

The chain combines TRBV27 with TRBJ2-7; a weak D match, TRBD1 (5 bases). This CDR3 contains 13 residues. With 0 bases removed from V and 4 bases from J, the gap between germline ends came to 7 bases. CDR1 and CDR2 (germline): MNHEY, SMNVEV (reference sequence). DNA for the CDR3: TGTGCCAGCAGTTTATCAGGGGTATACGAGCAGTACTTC. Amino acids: CASSLSGVYEQYF.

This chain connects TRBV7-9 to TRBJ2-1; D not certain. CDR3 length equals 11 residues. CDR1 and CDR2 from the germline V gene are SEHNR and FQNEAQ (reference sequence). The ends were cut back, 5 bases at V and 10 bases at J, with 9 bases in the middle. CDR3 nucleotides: TGTGCCAGCAGCCGGCAAGAAGAGCAGTTCTTC. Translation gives CASSRQEEQFF.

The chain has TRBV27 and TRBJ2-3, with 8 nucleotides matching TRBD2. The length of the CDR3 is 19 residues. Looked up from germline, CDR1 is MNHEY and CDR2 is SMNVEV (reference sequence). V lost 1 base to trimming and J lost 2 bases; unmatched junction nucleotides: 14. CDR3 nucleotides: TGTGCCAGCAGTTTATTCCCCCCCGGAGCGGGAGAGCACACAGATACGCAGTATTTT. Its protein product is CASSLFPPGAGEHTDTQYF.

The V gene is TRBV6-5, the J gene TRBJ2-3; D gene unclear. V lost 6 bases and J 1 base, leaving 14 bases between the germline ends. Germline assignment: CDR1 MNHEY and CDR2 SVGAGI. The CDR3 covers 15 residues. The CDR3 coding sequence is TGTGCCAGCAGCCCGACCGCGTCGGGCACAGATACGCAGTATTTT. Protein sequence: CASSPTASGTDTQYF.

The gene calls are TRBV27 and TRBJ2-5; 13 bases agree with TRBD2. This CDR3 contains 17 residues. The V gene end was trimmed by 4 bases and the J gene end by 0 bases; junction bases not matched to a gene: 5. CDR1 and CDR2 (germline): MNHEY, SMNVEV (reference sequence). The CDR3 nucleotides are TGTGCCAGCAGTTCGCTCGGGACTAGCGGGGACCAAGAGACCCAGTACTTC. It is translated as CASSSLGTSGDQETQYF.

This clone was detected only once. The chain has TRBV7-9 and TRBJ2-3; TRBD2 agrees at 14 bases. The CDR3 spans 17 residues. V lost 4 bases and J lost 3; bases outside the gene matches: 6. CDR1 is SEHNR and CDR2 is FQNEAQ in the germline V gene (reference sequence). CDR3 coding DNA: TGTGCCAGCAGCTCCCGAGGGACTAGCGGGAGAACAGATACGCAGTATTTT. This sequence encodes CASSSRGTSGRTDTQYF.

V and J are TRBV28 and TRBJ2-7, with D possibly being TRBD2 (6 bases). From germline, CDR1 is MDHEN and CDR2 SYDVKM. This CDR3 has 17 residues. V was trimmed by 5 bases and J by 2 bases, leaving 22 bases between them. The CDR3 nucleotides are TGTGCCAGCAGTGGGGGGAGGTTTGGGACTCAAACCTACGAGCAGTACTTC. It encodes CASSGGRFGTQTYEQYF.

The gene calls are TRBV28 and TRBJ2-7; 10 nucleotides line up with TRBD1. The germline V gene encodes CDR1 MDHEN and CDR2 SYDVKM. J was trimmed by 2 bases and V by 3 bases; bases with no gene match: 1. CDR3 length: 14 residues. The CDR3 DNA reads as TGTGCCAGCAGTTTTGGGACAGGGGCCTACGAGCAGTACTTC. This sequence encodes CASSFGTGAYEQYF.

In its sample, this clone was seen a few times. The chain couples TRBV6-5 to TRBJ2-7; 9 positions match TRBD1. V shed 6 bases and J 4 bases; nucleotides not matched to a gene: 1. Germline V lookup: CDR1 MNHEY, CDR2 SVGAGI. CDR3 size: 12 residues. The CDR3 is CASSGQGYEQYF. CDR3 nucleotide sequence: TGTGCCAGCAGCGGACAGGGGTACGAGCAGTACTTC.

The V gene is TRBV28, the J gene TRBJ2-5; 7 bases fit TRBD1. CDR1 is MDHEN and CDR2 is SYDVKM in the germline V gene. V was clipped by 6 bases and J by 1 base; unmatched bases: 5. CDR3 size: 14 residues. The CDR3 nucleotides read TGTGCCAGCAGCCGACAGGGTATCCAAGAGACCCAGTACTTC. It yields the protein CASSRQGIQETQYF.

The CDR3 reads CASSPIGGYEQYF. Here the CDR3 DNA reads TGTGCCAGCAGTCCAATAGGCGGGTACGAGCAGTACTTC. The V gene is TRBV7-3, the J gene TRBJ2-7; D might be TRBD2 (5 bases). The germline V gene encodes CDR1 SGHTA and CDR2 FQGTGA. V gave up 6 bases and J gave up 4 bases, with 13 bases separating them. The CDR3 is made up of 13 amino acids.

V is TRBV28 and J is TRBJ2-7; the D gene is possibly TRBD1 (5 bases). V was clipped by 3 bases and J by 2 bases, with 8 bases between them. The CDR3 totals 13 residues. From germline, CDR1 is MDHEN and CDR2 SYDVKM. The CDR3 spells CASSFWTTYEQYF. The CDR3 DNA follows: TGTGCCAGCAGTTTCTGGACAACCTACGAGCAGTACTTC.

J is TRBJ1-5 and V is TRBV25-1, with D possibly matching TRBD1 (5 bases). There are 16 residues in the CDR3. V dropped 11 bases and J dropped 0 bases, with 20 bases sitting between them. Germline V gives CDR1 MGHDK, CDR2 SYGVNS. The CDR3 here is CAASSNGGNSNQPQHF. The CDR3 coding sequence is TGTGCCGCCAGCAGTAATGGGGGAAATAGCAATCAGCCCCAGCATTTT.

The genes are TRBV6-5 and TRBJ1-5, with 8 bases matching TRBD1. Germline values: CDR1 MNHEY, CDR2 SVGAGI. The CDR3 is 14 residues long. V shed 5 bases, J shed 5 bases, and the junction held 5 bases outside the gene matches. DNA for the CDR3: TGTGCCAGCAGTCATGGACAGGGCTATCAGCCCCAGCATTTT. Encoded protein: CASSHGQGYQPQHF.

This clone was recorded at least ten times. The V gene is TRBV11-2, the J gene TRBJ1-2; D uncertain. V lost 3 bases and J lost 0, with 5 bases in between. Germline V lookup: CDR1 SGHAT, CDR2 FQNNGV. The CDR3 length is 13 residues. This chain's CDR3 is CASSFTANYGYTF. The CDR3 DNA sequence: TGTGCCAGCAGCTTCACGGCTAACTATGGCTACACCTTC.

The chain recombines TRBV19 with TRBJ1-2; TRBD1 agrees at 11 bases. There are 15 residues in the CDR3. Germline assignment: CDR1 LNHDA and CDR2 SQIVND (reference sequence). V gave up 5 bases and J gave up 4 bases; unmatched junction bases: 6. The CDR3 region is CASSPGTGGPYGYTF. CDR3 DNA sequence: TGTGCCAGTAGTCCCGGGACAGGGGGTCCCTATGGCTACACCTTC.

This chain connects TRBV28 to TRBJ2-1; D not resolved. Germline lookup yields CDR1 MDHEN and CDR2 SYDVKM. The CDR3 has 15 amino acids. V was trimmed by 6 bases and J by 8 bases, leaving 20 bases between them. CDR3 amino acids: CASRVRGPLSDEQFF. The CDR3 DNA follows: TGTGCCAGCAGGGTCCGCGGTCCGTTATCCGATGAGCAGTTCTTC. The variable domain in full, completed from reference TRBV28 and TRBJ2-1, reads DVKVTQSSRYLVKRTGEKVFLECVQDMDHENMFWYRQDPGLGLRLIYFSYDVKMKEKGDIPEGYSVSREKKERFSLILESASTNQTSMYLCASRVRGPLSDEQFFGPGTRLTVL.

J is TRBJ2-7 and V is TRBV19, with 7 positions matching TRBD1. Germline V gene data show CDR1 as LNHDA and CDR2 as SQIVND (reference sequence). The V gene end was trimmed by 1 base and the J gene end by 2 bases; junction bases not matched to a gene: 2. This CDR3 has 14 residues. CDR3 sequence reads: CASSIAGTAYEQYF. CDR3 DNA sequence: TGTGCCAGTAGTATAGCGGGGACAGCCTACGAGCAGTACTTC. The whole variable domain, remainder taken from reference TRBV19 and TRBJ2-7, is DGGITQSPKYLFRKEGQNVTLSCEQNLNHDAMYWYRQDPGQGLRLIYYSQIVNDFQKGDIAEGYSVSREKKESFPLTVTSAQKNPTAFYLCASSIAGTAYEQYFGPGTRLTVT.

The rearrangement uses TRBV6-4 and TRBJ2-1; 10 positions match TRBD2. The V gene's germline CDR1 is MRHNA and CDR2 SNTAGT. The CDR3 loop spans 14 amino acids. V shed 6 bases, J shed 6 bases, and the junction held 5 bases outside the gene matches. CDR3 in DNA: TGTGCCAGCAGACAGCGGGAGGGCCGCAATGAGCAGTTCTTC. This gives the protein CASRQREGRNEQFF.

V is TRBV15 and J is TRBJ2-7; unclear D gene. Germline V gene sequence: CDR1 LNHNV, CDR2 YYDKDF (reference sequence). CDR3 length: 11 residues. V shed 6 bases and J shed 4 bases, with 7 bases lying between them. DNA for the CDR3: TGTGCCACCAGAGAAGGATACGAGCAGTACTTC. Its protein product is CATREGYEQYF.

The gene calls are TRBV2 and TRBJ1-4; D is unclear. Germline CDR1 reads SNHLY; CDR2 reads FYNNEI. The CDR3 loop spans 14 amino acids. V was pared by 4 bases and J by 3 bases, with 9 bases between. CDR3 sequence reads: CASSGEAANEKLFF. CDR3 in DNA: TGTGCCAGCAGTGGGGAGGCTGCTAATGAAAAACTGTTTTTT.

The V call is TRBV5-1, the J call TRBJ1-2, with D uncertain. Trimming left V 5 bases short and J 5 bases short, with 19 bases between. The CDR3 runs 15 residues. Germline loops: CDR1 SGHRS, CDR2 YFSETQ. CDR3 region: CASRERTLLPYGYTF. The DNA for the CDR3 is TGCGCCAGCAGAGAAAGGACGCTGCTTCCGTATGGCTACACCTTC.